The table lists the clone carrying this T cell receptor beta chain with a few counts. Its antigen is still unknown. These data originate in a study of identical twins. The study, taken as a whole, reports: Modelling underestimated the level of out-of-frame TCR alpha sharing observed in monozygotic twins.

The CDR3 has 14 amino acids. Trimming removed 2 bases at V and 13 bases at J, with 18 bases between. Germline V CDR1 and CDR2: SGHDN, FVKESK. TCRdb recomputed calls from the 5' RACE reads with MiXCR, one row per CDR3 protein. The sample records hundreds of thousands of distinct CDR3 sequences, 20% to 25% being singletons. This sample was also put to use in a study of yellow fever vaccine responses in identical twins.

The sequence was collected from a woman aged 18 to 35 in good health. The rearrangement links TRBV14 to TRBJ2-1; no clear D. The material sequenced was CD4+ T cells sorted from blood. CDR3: CASSQTVTAIDQFF. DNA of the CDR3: TGTGCCAGCAGCCAAACAGTTACTGCGATCGATCAGTTCTTC.